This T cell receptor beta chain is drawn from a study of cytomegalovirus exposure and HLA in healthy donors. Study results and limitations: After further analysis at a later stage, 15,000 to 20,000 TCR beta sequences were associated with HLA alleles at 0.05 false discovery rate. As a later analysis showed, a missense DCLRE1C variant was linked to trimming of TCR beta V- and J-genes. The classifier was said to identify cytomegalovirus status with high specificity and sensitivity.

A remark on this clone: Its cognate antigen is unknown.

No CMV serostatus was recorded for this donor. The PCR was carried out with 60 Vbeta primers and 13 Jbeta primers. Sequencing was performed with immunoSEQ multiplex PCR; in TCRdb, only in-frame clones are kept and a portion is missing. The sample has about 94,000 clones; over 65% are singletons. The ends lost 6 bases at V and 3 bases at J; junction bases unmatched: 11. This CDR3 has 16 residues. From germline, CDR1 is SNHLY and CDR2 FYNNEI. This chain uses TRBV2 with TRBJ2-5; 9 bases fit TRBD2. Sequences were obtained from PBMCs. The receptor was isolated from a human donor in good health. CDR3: CASSQFSTSGKETQYF. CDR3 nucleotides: TGTGCCAGCAGCCAGTTCTCGACTAGCGGTAAAGAGACCCAGTACTTC.